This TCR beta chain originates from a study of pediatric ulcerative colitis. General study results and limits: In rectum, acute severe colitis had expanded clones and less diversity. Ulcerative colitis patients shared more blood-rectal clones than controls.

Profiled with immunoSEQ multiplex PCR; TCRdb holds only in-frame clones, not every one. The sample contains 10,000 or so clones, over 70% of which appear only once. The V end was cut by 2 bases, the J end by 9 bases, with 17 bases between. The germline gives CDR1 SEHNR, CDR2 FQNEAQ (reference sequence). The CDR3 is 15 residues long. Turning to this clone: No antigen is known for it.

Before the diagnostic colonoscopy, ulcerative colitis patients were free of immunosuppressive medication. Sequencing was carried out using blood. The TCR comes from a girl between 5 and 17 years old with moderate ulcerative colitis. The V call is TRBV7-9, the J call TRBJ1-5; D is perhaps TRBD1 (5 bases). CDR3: CASSLPRQRGGPQHF. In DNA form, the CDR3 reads TGTGCCAGCAGCTTACCCCGACAGCGAGGTGGGCCCCAGCATTTT.